The 17 T cell receptor beta chains given below trace back to one sample, sequenced in a study of shared clonotypes between healthy human individuals. Produced via immunoSEQ multiplex PCR; TCRdb's table is partial and in-frame only. The sample records approximately 320,000 clones, around 74% being singletons. The source material was memory CD4+ T cells sorted from blood. This sample's subset: CD45RA-negative fraction. The receptor set was obtained from a man aged 25-45 years in good health.

The rearrangement uses TRBV29-1 and TRBJ2-1, with 9 bases identical to TRBD2. The trim removed 7 bases at V and 6 bases at J, leaving 16 bases unmatched. The CDR3 runs 16 residues. Looked up from germline, CDR1 is SQVTM and CDR2 is ANQGSEA. CDR3 amino acids: CSGRTPGTSTVNEQFF. As DNA, the CDR3 is TGCAGCGGCCGCACCCCCGGGACTAGCACTGTCAATGAGCAGTTCTTC.

The chain recombines TRBV28 with TRBJ1-3; D ambiguous. Germline V gene data show CDR1 as MDHEN and CDR2 as SYDVKM. The V end was cut by 6 bases, the J end by 0 bases, with 12 bases between. CDR3 length: 15 amino acids. The CDR3 here is CASSPAGGSGNTIYF. For the CDR3, the DNA is TGTGCCAGCAGCCCTGCCGGAGGCTCTGGAAACACCATATATTTT.

V and J are TRBV7-9 and TRBJ2-1; 7 bases match TRBD2. The ends lost 5 bases at V and 4 bases at J; junction bases unmatched: 5. The CDR3 consists of 14 residues. CDR1 SEHNR and CDR2 FQNEAQ come from the germline V gene (reference sequence). The CDR3 DNA is TGTGCCAGCAGCCCCCTGGGGGGGTACAATGAGCAGTTCTTC. Its translation: CASSPLGGYNEQFF. Full variable domain (outside the CDR3, taken from reference TRBV7-9 and TRBJ2-1): DTGVSQNPRHKITKRGQNVTFRCDPISEHNRLYWYRQTLGQGPEFLTYFQNEAQLEKSRLLSDRFSAERPKGSFSTLEIQRTEQGDSAMYLCASSPLGGYNEQFFGPGTRLTVL.

V and J are TRBV5-4 and TRBJ2-7; D is undetermined. CDR1 and CDR2 (germline): SGHNT, YYREEE (reference sequence). Deletions cut 0 bases from V and 1 base from J, with 11 bases between. CDR3 length equals 15 residues. The CDR3 sequence is CASSLAVDKSYEQYF. The CDR3 DNA sequence: TGTGCCAGCAGCTTGGCCGTTGACAAGTCCTACGAGCAGTACTTC. The whole variable domain, filled in from reference TRBV5-4 and TRBJ2-7, reads ETGVTQSPTHLIKTRGQQVTLRCSSQSGHNTVSWYQQALGQGPQFIFQYYREEENGRGNFPPRFSGLQFPNYSSELNVNALELDDSALYLCASSLAVDKSYEQYFGPGTRLTVT.

This clone was detected a few times. CDR3 in amino acids: CASSFVGGPPYEQYF. CDR3 bases: TGCGCCAGCAGCTTTGTAGGGGGCCCTCCCTACGAGCAGTACTTC. This chain connects TRBV5-1 to TRBJ2-7; 7 bases align to TRBD1. This CDR3 spans 15 amino acids. The V and J ends lost 2 bases and 2 bases, in that order; junction bases with no gene match: 7. Germline V CDR1 and CDR2: SGHRS, YFSETQ.

The V gene is TRBV27, the J gene TRBJ2-1; 9 bases are a match to TRBD1. The CDR3 spans 17 residues. Looked up from germline, CDR1 is MNHEY and CDR2 is SMNVEV (reference sequence). Trimming at V came to 6 bases and at J to 8 bases, leaving 17 bases not matched to a gene. The DNA of the CDR3 is TGTGCCAGCAGAGCAAACCCGGGACAGGGCCGGGTGGATGAGCAGTTCTTC. Protein: CASRANPGQGRVDEQFF.

This clone was picked up one time. The chain has TRBV30 and TRBJ1-1; tentative D call: TRBD1 (6 bases). V dropped 3 bases and J dropped 4 bases, with 12 bases sitting between them. From germline, CDR1 is GTSNPN and CDR2 SVGIG (reference sequence). This CDR3 region has 13 residues. CDR3 coding DNA: TGTGCCTGGAGCCGCAGGGGCGGCACTGAAGCTTTCTTT. It codes for CAWSRRGGTEAFF.

This chain uses TRBV28 with TRBJ2-7, with D uncertain. Germline V gene data show CDR1 as MDHEN and CDR2 as SYDVKM. V was cut by 0 bases and J by 6 bases, with 15 bases left in between. The CDR3 is 15 amino acids. The chain's CDR3 is CASSLWGNSRGEQYF. CDR3 DNA: TGTGCCAGCAGTTTATGGGGGAATAGTAGAGGCGAGCAGTACTTC.

The chain uses TRBV29-1 and TRBJ1-1; D may be TRBD1 (6 bases). Between the trimmed V and J ends, which lost 8 bases and 11 bases, there was a span of 18 bases. Germline values: CDR1 SQVTM, CDR2 ANQGSEA. The CDR3 covers 11 residues. CDR3 coding DNA: TGCAGCTTATTGGAGGGGGGTAGGGCTTTCTTT. Protein: CSLLEGGRAFF.

The chain employs TRBV29-1 and TRBJ2-3; 13 nucleotides line up with TRBD2. J gave up 4 bases and V 7 bases, and 5 bases lay outside the gene matches. Germline V gene sequence: CDR1 SQVTM, CDR2 ANQGSEA. The CDR3 has 14 amino acids. For the CDR3, the DNA is TGCAGCGCCGGACTAGCGGGAGTTCCAGATACGCAGTATTTT. Protein: CSAGLAGVPDTQYF.

The rearrangement joins TRBV5-6 to TRBJ1-1; D not certain. The CDR3 is 14 amino acids. Germline V gene sequence: CDR1 SGHDT, CDR2 YYEEEE. V was shortened by 3 bases and J by 3 bases, with 12 bases between the two germline ends. CDR3 amino acids: CASSSPGRDTEAFF. The CDR3 DNA follows: TGTGCCAGCAGCTCCCCTGGGAGGGACACTGAAGCTTTCTTT. Looking up the rest from reference TRBV5-6 and TRBJ1-1 gives the full variable domain: DAGVTQSPTHLIKTRGQQVTLRCSPKSGHDTVSWYQQALGQGPQFIFQYYEEEERQRGNFPDRFSGHQFPNYSSELNVNALLLGDSALYLCASSSPGRDTEAFFGQGTRLTVV.

The chain employs TRBV11-2 and TRBJ2-3, with TRBD1 identical over 7 bases. Per the germline V gene, CDR1 is SGHAT and CDR2 is FQNNGV. The V and J ends lost 5 bases and 2 bases, in that order; junction bases with no gene match: 10. The CDR3 runs to 16 residues. In nucleotides, the CDR3 is TGTGCCAGCAGCCCCCGCCGGGACAGATCCACAGATACGCAGTATTTT. Translating gives CASSPRRDRSTDTQYF.

This chain connects TRBV29-1 to TRBJ2-1, with D perhaps being TRBD1 or TRBD2 (7 bases each). The CDR3 is made up of 13 amino acids. Germline loops: CDR1 SQVTM, CDR2 ANQGSEA. Between the trimmed V and J ends, which lost 4 bases and 11 bases, there was a span of 18 bases. The CDR3: CSVVAGGGEKQFF. CDR3 in DNA: TGCAGCGTTGTTGCAGGGGGGGGAGAGAAGCAGTTCTTC.

The J gene is TRBJ1-1, the V gene TRBV2; 9 bases align to TRBD1. The CDR3 contains 15 residues. The J segment lost 8 bases and the V segment lost 2 bases, leaving 9 bases of the junction unmatched. Germline CDR1 SNHLY, CDR2 FYNNEI. The CDR3 is CASSESGQGWVEAFF. The CDR3 coding sequence is TGTGCCAGCAGTGAATCGGGACAGGGTTGGGTGGAAGCTTTCTTT.

V gene TRBV18 combines with J gene TRBJ1-5, with D perhaps TRBD1 (6 bases). Trimming shortened V by 4 bases and J by 3 bases, and 10 bases separated the two germline ends. The germline V gene has CDR1 KGHSH and CDR2 LQKENI. The CDR3 runs 14 residues. The CDR3 coding sequence is TGTGCCAGCTCACTCGGACAGACCAATCAGCCCCAGCATTTT. Amino acids: CASSLGQTNQPQHF.

The chain carries TRBV5-1 and TRBJ2-7; D is perhaps TRBD2 (6 bases). CDR1 is SGHRS and CDR2 is YFSETQ in the germline V gene. This CDR3 is 15 amino acids long. Deletions cut 3 bases from V and 2 bases from J, with 15 bases between. The chain's CDR3 is CASSWDFSRAYEQYF. The CDR3 DNA is TGCGCCAGCAGCTGGGACTTTTCCAGAGCCTACGAGCAGTACTTC.

This chain links TRBV21-1 with TRBJ2-7; TRBD2 was called by the table and not checked on the DNA. TRBV21-1 is shown as a pseudogene. CDR3 length: 17 residues. CDR3 in amino acids: CASSKILAGGRFYEQYF. The CDR3 bases are TGTGCCAGCAGCAAAATCCTAGCGGGAGGGCGTTTCTACGAGCAGTACTTC.